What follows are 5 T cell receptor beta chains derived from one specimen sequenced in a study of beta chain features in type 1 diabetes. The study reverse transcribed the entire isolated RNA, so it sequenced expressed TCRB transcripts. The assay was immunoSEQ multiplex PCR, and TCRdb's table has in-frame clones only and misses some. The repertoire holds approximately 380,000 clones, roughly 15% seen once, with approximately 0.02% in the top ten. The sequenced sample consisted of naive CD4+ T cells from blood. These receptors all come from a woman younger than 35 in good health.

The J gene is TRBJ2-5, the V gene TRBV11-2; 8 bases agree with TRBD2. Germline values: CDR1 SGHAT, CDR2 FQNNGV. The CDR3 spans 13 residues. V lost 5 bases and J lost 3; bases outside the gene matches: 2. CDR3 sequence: CASSPGGEETQYF. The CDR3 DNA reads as TGTGCCAGCAGCCCCGGGGGGGAAGAGACCCAGTACTTC.

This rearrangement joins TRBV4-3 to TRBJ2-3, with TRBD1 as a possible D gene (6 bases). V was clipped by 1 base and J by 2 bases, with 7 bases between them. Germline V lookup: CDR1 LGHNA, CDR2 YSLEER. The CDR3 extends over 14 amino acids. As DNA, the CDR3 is TGCGCCAGCAGCCAAGGACAGGACACAGATACGCAGTATTTT. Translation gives CASSQGQDTDTQYF.

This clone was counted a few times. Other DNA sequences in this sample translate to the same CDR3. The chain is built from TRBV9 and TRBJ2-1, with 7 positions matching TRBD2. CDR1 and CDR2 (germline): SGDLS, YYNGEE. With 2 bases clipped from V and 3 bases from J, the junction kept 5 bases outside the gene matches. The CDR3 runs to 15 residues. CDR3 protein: CASSVGLAVYNEQFF. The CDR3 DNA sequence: TGTGCCAGCAGCGTGGGCCTAGCGGTCTACAATGAGCAGTTCTTC.

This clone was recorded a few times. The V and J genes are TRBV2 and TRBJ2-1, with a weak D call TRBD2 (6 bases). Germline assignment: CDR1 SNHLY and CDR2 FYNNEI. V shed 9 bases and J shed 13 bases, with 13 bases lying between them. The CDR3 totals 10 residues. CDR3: CASWRGGQFF. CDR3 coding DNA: TGTGCCAGTTGGCGGGGCGGACAGTTCTTC.

CDR3 in amino acids: CASSPPTTSGIYNEQFF. The CDR3 DNA sequence: TGTGCCAGCAGCCCGCCTACGACTAGCGGGATATACAATGAGCAGTTCTTC. The chain employs TRBV11-2 and TRBJ2-1, with 11 bases that match TRBD2. Trimming cost V 5 bases and J 4 bases; bases outside gene matches: 10. The CDR3 spans 17 residues. Germline CDR1 SGHAT, CDR2 FQNNGV. The complete variable domain, with remaining parts taken from reference TRBV11-2 and TRBJ2-1, reads EAGVAQSPRYKIIEKRQSVAFWCNPISGHATLYWYQQILGQGPKLLIQFQNNGVVDDSQLPKDRFSAERLKGVDSTLKIQPAKLEDSAVYLCASSPPTTSGIYNEQFFGPGTRLTVL.